This T cell receptor (beta chain) was recorded in a study of brain T cells in children with intractable seizures. Study observations and caveats: Absence of clones before surgery may stem from lower sequencing depth. Patients' HCMV serostatus was unknown; virus specificity rests on CDR3 similarity alone.

The time point: blood from clinic visit 5 months post-surgery; TSC patient then seizure free. Surgery cases with the highest brain T cell transcript signatures were chosen for sequencing. At least one anti-epileptic drug was given before surgery. Using immunoSEQ multiplex PCR, the repertoire was profiled, and TCRdb retains in-frame clones only, with some absent. Of about 340,000 clones in the sample, over 85% were seen once. This clone appeared a single time. The target antigen is unknown. Germline CDR1 reads LNHDA; CDR2 reads SQIVND (reference sequence). The CDR3 is 15 residues long. Trimming shortened V by 3 bases and J by 5 bases, and 14 bases separated the two germline ends.

The source of this sequence is a boy under two years old with tuberous sclerosis and intractable seizures. Sequenced here: peripheral blood, sampled 5 to 6 months after surgery. The V call is TRBV19, the J call TRBJ2-1, with D uncertain. This CDR3 reads CASSIGWGPHNEQFF. The CDR3 DNA sequence: TGTGCCAGTAGTATCGGGTGGGGTCCTCACAATGAGCAGTTCTTC.